What follows are 14 T cell receptor beta chains derived from one specimen sequenced in a study of blood T cells in healthy people across ages (dated by TCRdb to between 2014 and 2016). The library was built by means of 5' RACE. The instrument was an Illumina HiSeq 2500. A second 7 to 11 cycle PCR used a sample-barcoded 5' primer and a J-beta primer mix. TCRdb redid the processing of the public reads, applying fastp at Q25 and MiXCR, and retained in-frame beta chains. Merged by CDR3 protein, the rows form single entries marked with the most common genes and DNA. The sample table holds 1.5 million or so distinct CDR3 sequences, of which about 43% were seen once. The ten largest clonotypes hold 7% to 9% of the sample. Sequenced material: blood. The origin of the receptors is a woman in her late teens or twenties in good health.

The chain is built from TRBV3-1 and TRBJ2-1; possible D gene TRBD2, 5 bases. The CDR3 runs to 17 residues. Trimming shortened V by 4 bases and J by 6 bases, and 22 bases separated the two germline ends. Per germline, CDR1 LGHDT and CDR2 YNNKEL (reference sequence). CDR3 residues: CASSLWGSQSRGNEQFF. The CDR3 nucleotides read TGTGCCAGCAGCCTGTGGGGTAGCCAGTCTCGGGGCAATGAGCAGTTCTTC.

The chain has TRBV28 and TRBJ1-6; TRBD1 aligns across 9 bases. J gave up 7 bases and V 6 bases, and 7 bases lay outside the gene matches. There are 15 residues in the CDR3. Per germline, CDR1 MDHEN and CDR2 SYDVKM. DNA for the CDR3: TGTGCCAGCAGACCCATGACAGGGGGGAATTCACCCCTCCACTTT. Its translation is CASRPMTGGNSPLHF.

The V gene is TRBV12-3 or TRBV12-4, the J gene TRBJ2-2; D unresolved. The V end lost 3 bases, the J end lost 2 bases, and 19 bases lay between the germline ends. The CDR3 extends over 18 amino acids. The CDR3 DNA is TGTGCCAGCAGTTTCCTGGACGGATTTATAAAAAACACCGGGGAGCTGTTTTTT. This codes for CASSFLDGFIKNTGELFF.

The rearrangement uses TRBV20-1 and TRBJ2-1; D is ambiguous. V was trimmed by 2 bases and J by 3 bases, leaving 8 bases between them. Germline assignment: CDR1 DFQATT and CDR2 SNEGSKA (reference sequence). The CDR3 length is 13 residues. CDR3 sequence: CSARPPGYNEQFF. The CDR3 DNA sequence: TGCAGTGCTAGACCCCCCGGCTACAATGAGCAGTTCTTC.

The chain joins TRBV4-3 to TRBJ2-1; D perhaps matches TRBD2 (5 bases). The germline gives CDR1 LGHNA, CDR2 YSLEER. V was shortened by 0 bases and J by 4 bases, with 10 bases between the two germline ends. The CDR3 totals 15 residues. The CDR3 DNA sequence: TGCGCCAGCAGCCAAGATCCAGCGGTGTACAATGAGCAGTTCTTC. Translated: CASSQDPAVYNEQFF.

This clonotype has a handful of counts. This chain links TRBV4-1 with TRBJ2-1; D uncertain. Germline V lookup: CDR1 MGHRA, CDR2 YSYEKL. Trimming left V 5 bases short and J 2 bases short, with 13 bases between. The CDR3 has 15 amino acids. CDR3 in DNA: TGCGCCAGCAGCGGAGTTCATCCCCCCTACAATGAGCAGTTCTTC. It is translated as CASSGVHPPYNEQFF.

This clonotype showed up just a few times. The rearrangement links TRBV29-1 to TRBJ1-4; weak D call: TRBD1 (5 bases). Trimming stripped 7 bases from V and 6 bases from J, with 21 bases between. The germline V gene encodes CDR1 SQVTM and CDR2 ANQGSEA. The CDR3 sequence is 15 residues long. The CDR3 coding sequence is TGCAGCGCCCGTGGGGCCGGGACTGACTATGAAAAACTGTTTTTT. Translated: CSARGAGTDYEKLFF.

CDR3 bases: TGTGCCAGCAGCGACTCTAGCGGGTCGAACTACGAGCAGTACTTC. Translation: CASSDSSGSNYEQYF. The chain has TRBV7-2 and TRBJ2-7, with 8 bases that match TRBD2. The CDR3 runs 15 residues. The trim removed 5 bases at V and 3 bases at J, leaving 9 bases unmatched. Germline CDR1 SGHTA, CDR2 FQGNSA. Drawing the rest from reference TRBV7-2 and TRBJ2-7, the complete variable domain is GAGVSQSPSNKVTEKGKDVELRCDPISGHTALYWYRQSLGQGLEFLIYFQGNSAPDKSGLPSDRFSAERTGGSVSTLTIQRTQQEDSAVYLCASSDSSGSNYEQYFGPGTRLTVT.

Only a few counts were recorded for this clonotype. The chain has TRBV3-1 and TRBJ2-4, with D unresolved. V gave up 1 base and J gave up 11 bases, with 18 bases separating them. The CDR3 has 15 residues. Germline lookup yields CDR1 LGHDT and CDR2 YNNKEL (reference sequence). CDR3 amino acids: CASSQVGVGVTVQYF. In DNA form, the CDR3 reads TGTGCCAGCAGCCAAGTCGGAGTTGGAGTGACCGTTCAGTACTTC.

The chain couples TRBV7-9 to TRBJ2-4, with D maybe TRBD1 (6 bases). The J call may be mistaken, given a closer DNA end match to TRBJ2-7. CDR3 length equals 14 residues. Looked up from germline, CDR1 is SEHNR and CDR2 is FQNEAQ (reference sequence). In DNA, the CDR3 is TGTGCCAGCAGGGGGGTACAGGGAAGGTACGAGCAGTACTTC. It codes for CASRGVQGRYEQYF.

The chain has TRBV14 and TRBJ1-2, with 7 positions matching TRBD1. The V and J ends lost 2 bases and 3 bases, in that order; junction bases with no gene match: 9. The CDR3 consists of 16 residues. In germline, CDR1 is SGHDN, CDR2 FVKESK. The CDR3 here is CASSQSGQYVYYGYTF. The CDR3, as DNA: TGTGCCAGCAGCCAATCGGGACAGTACGTCTACTATGGCTACACCTTC. Complete variable domain (other parts from reference TRBV14 and TRBJ1-2): EAGVTQFPSHSVIEKGQTVTLRCDPISGHDNLYWYRRVMGKEIKFLLHFVKESKQDESGMPNNRFLAERTGGTYSTLKVQPAELEDSGVYFCASSQSGQYVYYGYTFGSGTRLTVV.

In its sample, this clonotype was seen a few times. This chain joins TRBV21-1 and TRBJ2-7; TRBD1, as called in the table, went unchecked against the DNA. TRBV21-1 is a known pseudogene. This CDR3 has 17 amino acids. The CDR3 reads CASSYLQTGYSSYEQYF. The CDR3 DNA reads as TGTGCCAGCAGCTATCTACAGACAGGATACAGCTCCTACGAGCAGTACTTC.

V is TRBV20-1 and J is TRBJ2-1, with D possibly matching TRBD1 (8 bases). V lost 5 bases and J lost 4, with 15 bases in between. Germline loops: CDR1 DFQATT, CDR2 SNEGSKA (reference sequence). The CDR3 has 14 residues. This chain's CDR3 is CSAPDREGYNEQFF. The CDR3 nucleotides are TGCAGTGCTCCGGACAGGGAGGGGTACAATGAGCAGTTCTTC.

The rearrangement uses TRBV15 and TRBJ1-1; D unresolved. The CDR3 runs to 16 residues. CDR1 is LNHNV, CDR2 YYDKDF, per germline (reference sequence). Trimming shortened V by 5 bases and J by 2 bases, and 18 bases separated the two germline ends. CDR3 bases: TGTGCCACCAGCCCCCAAGGAGGCCAAGTAAACACTGAAGCTTTCTTT. This translates into CATSPQGGQVNTEAFF.